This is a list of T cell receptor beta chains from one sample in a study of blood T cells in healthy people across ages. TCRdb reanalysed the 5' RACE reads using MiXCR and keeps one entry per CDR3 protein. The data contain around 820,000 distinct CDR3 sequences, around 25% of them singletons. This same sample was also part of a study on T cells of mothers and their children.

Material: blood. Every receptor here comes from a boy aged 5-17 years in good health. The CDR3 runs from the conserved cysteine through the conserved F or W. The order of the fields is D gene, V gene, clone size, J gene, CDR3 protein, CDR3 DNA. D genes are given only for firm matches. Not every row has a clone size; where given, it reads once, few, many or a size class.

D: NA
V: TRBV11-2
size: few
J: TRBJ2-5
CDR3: CASRHGLLEETQYF
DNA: TGTGCCAGCAGGCACGGACTATTAGAAGAGACCCAGTACTTC

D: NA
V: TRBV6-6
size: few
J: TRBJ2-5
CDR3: CASSIQGRETQYF
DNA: TGTGCCAGCAGTATCCAGGGGAGGGAGACCCAGTACTTC

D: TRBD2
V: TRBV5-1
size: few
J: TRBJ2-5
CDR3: CASSLGLTSGIDWETQYF
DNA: TGCGCCAGCAGCTTGGGCTTGACTAGCGGGATTGATTGGGAGACCCAGTACTTC

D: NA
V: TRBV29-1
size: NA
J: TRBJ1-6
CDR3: CSAKGGENSPLHF
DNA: TGCAGCGCAAAAGGGGGGGAGAATTCACCCCTCCACTTT

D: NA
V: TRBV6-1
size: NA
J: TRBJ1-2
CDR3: CASSEGSYGYTF
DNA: TGTGCCAGCAGTGAGGGGTCCTATGGCTACACCTTC

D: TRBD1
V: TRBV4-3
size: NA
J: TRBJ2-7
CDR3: CASSQVAGGRDEQYF
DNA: TGCGCCAGCAGCCAAGTCGCAGGGGGCAGGGACGAGCAGTACTTC

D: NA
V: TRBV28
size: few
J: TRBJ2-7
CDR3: CASSSFDNSYEQYF
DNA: TGTGCCAGCAGTTCGTTCGACAACTCCTACGAGCAGTACTTC

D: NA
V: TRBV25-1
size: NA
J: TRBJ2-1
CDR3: CACSGYRDTYNEQFF
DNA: TGTGCCTGCAGTGGCTATCGGGACACTTACAATGAGCAGTTCTTC

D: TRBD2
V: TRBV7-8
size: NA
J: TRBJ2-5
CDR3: CASSPPRGVAGTQETQYF
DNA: TGTGCCAGCAGCCCCCCACGGGGGGTAGCGGGGACCCAAGAGACCCAGTACTTC

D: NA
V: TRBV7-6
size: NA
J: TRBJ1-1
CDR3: CASSLVLLGEAFF
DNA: TGTGCCAGCAGCTTAGTTCTTTTGGGGGAAGCTTTCTTT

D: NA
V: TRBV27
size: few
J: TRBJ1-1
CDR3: CASSFGEVTEAFF
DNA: TGTGCCAGCAGTTTTGGGGAGGTCACTGAAGCTTTCTTT

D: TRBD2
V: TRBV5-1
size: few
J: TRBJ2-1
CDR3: CASSLVSGIDEQFF
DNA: TGCGCCAGCAGCTTGGTTAGCGGGATAGATGAGCAGTTCTTC

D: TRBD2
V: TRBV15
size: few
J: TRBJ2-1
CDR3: CATSSLTGTSGSVRFF
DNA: TGTGCCACCAGCAGCCTGACCGGGACTAGCGGGAGCGTTAGGTTCTTC

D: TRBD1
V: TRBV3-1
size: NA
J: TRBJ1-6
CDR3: CASSPIPGQGRGALHF
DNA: TGTGCCAGCAGCCCGATCCCGGGACAGGGAAGAGGGGCCCTCCACTTT

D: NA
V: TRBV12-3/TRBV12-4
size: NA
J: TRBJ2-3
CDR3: CASSLWGVGADAQYF
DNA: TGTGCCAGCAGTTTATGGGGAGTTGGGGCAGATGCGCAGTATTTT

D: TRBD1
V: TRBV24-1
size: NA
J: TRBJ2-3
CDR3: CATSEGTGASDTQYF
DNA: TGTGCCACCAGTGAGGGGACAGGGGCATCAGATACGCAGTATTTT

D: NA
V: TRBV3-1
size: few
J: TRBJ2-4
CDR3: CASARENIQYF
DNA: TGTGCCAGCGCGCGAGAAAACATTCAGTACTTC

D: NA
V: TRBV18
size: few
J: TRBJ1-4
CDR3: CASSPQAAGSEKLFF
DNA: TGTGCCAGCTCACCCCAGGCGGCAGGGAGCGAAAAACTGTTTTTT

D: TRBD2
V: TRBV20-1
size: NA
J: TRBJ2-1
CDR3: CSARPLPGLAGGRVF
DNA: TGCAGTGCTAGACCCTTACCGGGACTAGCGGGGGGTCGGGTCTTC

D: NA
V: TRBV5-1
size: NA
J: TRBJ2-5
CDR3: CASSWDMETQYF
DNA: TGCGCCAGCAGCTGGGACATGGAGACCCAGTACTTC

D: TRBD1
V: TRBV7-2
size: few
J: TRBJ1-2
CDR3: CTSSSTGRYGYTF
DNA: TGTACCAGCAGCTCGACAGGGCGCTATGGCTACACCTTC

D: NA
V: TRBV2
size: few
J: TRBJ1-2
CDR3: CASTIDRHANYGYTF
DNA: TGTGCCAGCACCATAGACCGACATGCTAACTATGGCTACACCTTC

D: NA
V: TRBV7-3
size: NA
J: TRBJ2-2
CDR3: CASGEGWETGELFF
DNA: TGTGCCAGCGGTGAAGGGTGGGAGACCGGGGAGCTGTTTTTT

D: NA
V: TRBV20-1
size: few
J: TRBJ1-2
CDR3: CSAAMGGFNYGYTF
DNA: TGCAGTGCTGCCATGGGAGGCTTTAACTATGGCTACACCTTC

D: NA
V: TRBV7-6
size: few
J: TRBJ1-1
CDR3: CASSHSPGSVNTEAFF
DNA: TGTGCCAGCAGCCATTCCCCCGGTAGCGTGAACACTGAAGCTTTCTTT

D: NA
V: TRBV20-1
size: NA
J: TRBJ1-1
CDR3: CSVKTGVNTEAFF
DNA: TGCAGTGTTAAGACAGGCGTGAACACTGAAGCTTTCTTT

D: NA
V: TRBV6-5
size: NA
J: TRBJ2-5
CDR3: CASSYLGGQETQYF
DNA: TGTGCCAGCAGTTATTTGGGGGGCCAAGAGACCCAGTACTTC

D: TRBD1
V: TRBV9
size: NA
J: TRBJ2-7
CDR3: CASSAHDRGRYEQYF
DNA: TGTGCCAGCAGCGCACACGACAGGGGTAGATACGAGCAGTACTTC

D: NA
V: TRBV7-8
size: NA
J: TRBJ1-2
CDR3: CASSPRGGVDGYTF
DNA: TGTGCCAGCAGCCCCAGGGGCGGGGTGGATGGCTACACCTTC

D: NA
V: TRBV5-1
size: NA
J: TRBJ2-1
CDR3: CASSVRGEGRWNEQFF
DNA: TGCGCCAGCAGCGTAAGGGGGGAGGGCCGTTGGAATGAGCAGTTCTTC

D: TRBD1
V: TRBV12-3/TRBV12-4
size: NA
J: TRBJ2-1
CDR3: CASTGQGAILDSYNEQFF
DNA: TGTGCCAGCACCGGACAGGGGGCGATCCTTGACTCCTACAATGAGCAGTTCTTC

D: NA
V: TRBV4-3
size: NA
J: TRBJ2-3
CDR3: CASSQVMWGSTDTQYF
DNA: TGCGCCAGCAGCCAAGTTATGTGGGGGAGCACAGATACGCAGTATTTT

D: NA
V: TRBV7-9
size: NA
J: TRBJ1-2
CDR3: CASSRNLGGYGYTF
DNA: TGTGCCAGCAGTCGGAACTTAGGAGGGTATGGCTACACCTTC

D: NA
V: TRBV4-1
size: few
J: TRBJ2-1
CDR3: CASSQDTQEQFF
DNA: TGCGCCAGCAGCCAAGATACGCAGGAGCAGTTCTTC

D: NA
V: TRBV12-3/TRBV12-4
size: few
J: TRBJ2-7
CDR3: CASSPRAEQYF
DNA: TGTGCCAGCAGTCCCCGGGCCGAGCAGTACTTC

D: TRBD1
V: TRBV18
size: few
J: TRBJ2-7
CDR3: CASSPPSDRANYEQYF
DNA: TGTGCCAGCTCACCACCCTCGGACAGGGCAAACTACGAGCAGTACTTC

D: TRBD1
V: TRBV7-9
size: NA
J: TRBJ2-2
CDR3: CASSGTGSNTGELFF
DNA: TGTGCCAGCAGCGGGACAGGGTCGAACACCGGGGAGCTGTTTTTT

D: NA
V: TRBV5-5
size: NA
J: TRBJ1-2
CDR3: CASSLEGRLSDGYTF
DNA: TGTGCCAGCAGCTTGGAGGGTCGCCTCTCTGATGGCTACACCTTC

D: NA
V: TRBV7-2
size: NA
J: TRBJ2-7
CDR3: CASRMDTSSYEQYF
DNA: TGTGCCAGCAGGATGGACACGAGCTCCTACGAGCAGTACTTC

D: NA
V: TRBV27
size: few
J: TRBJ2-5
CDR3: CAEKETQYF
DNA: TGTGCTGAGAAGGAGACCCAGTACTTC

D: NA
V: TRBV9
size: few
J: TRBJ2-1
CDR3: CASSVRAAYNEQFF
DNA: TGTGCCAGCAGTGTGCGAGCAGCCTACAATGAGCAGTTCTTC

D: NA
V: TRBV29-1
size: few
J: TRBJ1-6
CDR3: CSVREERISPLHF
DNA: TGCAGCGTTCGTGAGGAGCGAATTTCACCCCTCCACTTT

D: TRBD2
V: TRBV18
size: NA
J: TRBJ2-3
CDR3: CASSPPGLAGVGTDTQYF
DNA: TGTGCCAGCTCACCGCCGGGACTAGCGGGAGTCGGCACAGATACGCAGTATTTT

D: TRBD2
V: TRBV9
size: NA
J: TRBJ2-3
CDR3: CASSLGLAKDTQYF
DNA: TGTGCCAGCAGCTTGGGACTAGCGAAAGATACGCAGTATTTT

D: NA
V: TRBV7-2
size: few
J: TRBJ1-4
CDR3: CASSLWGRANEKLFF
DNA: TGTGCCAGCAGCTTATGGGGGAGGGCTAATGAAAAACTGTTTTTT

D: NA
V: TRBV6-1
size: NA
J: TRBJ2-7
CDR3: CASSEDNEQYF
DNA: TGTGCCAGCAGTGAAGATAACGAGCAGTACTTC

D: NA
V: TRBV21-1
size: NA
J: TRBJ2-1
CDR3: CARRHVGRVNNEQFF
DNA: TGTGCCCGACGCCATGTCGGGAGGGTCAACAATGAGCAGTTCTTC

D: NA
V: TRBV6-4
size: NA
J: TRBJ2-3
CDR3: CASSDSRGDTQYF
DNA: TGTGCCAGCAGTGACTCGCGGGGAGATACGCAGTATTTT

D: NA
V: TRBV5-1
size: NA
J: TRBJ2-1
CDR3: CASSTRTGTKNFRGNEQFF
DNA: TGCGCCAGCAGCACTCGGACAGGGACTAAGAACTTCCGAGGCAATGAGCAGTTCTTC

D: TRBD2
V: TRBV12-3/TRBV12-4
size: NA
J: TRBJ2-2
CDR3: CANGSGRQANTGELFF
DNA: TGTGCCAACGGGTCCGGGAGGCAAGCGAACACCGGGGAGCTGTTTTTT

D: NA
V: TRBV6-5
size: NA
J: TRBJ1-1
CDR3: CASSFTGTAAGEAFF
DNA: TGTGCCAGCAGTTTCACCGGGACCGCCGCCGGTGAAGCTTTCTTT